The T cell receptor (beta chain) described here comes from a study of CXCR3-negative and CXCR3-positive naive CD8 T cells. The study's findings and limits: Memory CD8+ cells showed much lower diversity, while both naive subsets were comparably high. Naive CXCR3-negative and CXCR3-positive cells had similar TRBV-TRBJ usage; memory differed.

CDR3 length equals 13 residues. In germline, CDR1 is SQVTM, CDR2 ANQGSEA. Libraries of TRB cDNA were made by 5' RACE and carried UMIs. Following a re-call of the 5' RACE reads, TCRdb has one entry per CDR3 protein and lacks DNA. Its table records 43,000 or so distinct CDR3 sequences. About this clonotype itself: Its antigen remains unidentified.

Naive CD8+ T cells showed CD45RO-CCR7+CD27+CD95-. The rearrangement links TRBV29-1 to TRBJ2-7; there is no DNA to check the TCRdb D call of TRBD1. The source material was naive CXCR3- CD8+ T cells from blood. Subset denoted: CD45RO-CCR7+CD27+CD95- naive CD8+ T cells lacking CXCR3 (TNR3-). This TCR was recovered from a human donor in good health. Some clones in this sample may be carry-over from other donors' samples. CDR3 region: CSVEGDRVYEQYF.